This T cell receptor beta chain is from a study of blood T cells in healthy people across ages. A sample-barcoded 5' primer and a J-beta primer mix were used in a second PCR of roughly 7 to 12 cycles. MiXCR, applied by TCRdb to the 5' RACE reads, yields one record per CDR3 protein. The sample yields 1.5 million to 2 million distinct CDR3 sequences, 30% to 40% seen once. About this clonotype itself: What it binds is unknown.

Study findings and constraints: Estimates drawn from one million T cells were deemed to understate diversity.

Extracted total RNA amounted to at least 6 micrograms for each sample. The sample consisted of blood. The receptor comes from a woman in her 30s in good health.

The CDR3 DNA reads as TGCGCCAGCAGCTTGTATCGGGCCCCTTCCACAGATACGCAGTATTTT. It specifies CASSLYRAPSTDTQYF. The gene calls are TRBV5-1 and TRBJ2-3, with D unresolved. Trimming took off 1 base at V and 2 bases at J, with 14 bases between the two ends. The CDR3 consists of 16 residues. Germline V gene lookup returns CDR1 SGHRS and CDR2 YFSETQ.